This T cell receptor (beta chain) was captured by sequencing in a study of Graves' ophthalmopathy and Graves' hyperthyroidism. Study context: Peripheral blood was collected at initial diagnosis, before any treatment.

With respect to this clonotype: Its specificity is not known.

Beta-chain TCR CDR3 regions were amplified from RNA transcripts. Second-round multiplex PCR came after first-round RT-PCR with HTBI primers. Via MiXCR, TCRdb re-called the multiplex PCR reads, giving one row per CDR3 protein. The table records approximately 210,000 distinct CDR3 sequences, under 30% of them present only once. There are 15 residues in the CDR3. Trimming removed 7 bases from V and 2 bases from J; junction bases left unmatched: 10. Overall study results and limits: Detected in blood as well were most expanded thyroid clonotypes with frequency above 0.001. It was with roughly 71% sensitivity and just under 75% specificity that the model predicted ophthalmopathy progression. For separating ophthalmopathy from stable hyperthyroidism, a 13-signature model gave 87.88% sensitivity and roughly 83% specificity.

The sequence derives from a man over 45 with Graves' ophthalmopathy. The sequencing input was peripheral blood. The genes are TRBV12-3 or TRBV12-4 and TRBJ2-5, with 7 bases identical to TRBD2. The CDR3 is CASKLSGTKQETQYF. The CDR3 DNA follows: TGTGCCAGCAAATTAAGCGGGACTAAACAAGAGACCCAGTACTTC.